The 20 T cell receptor beta chains listed next were all sequenced from one sample in a study of molecular identifiers for immune sequencing clone quantification. TCRdb redid the calling of the PCR reads with MiXCR, one entry per CDR3 protein. The sample contains 550,000 to 750,000 distinct CDR3 sequences, less than 20% of which appear only once. Source material: naive CD8+ T cells from blood, with Jurkat cell RNA spiked in. Subset specified: FACS-sorted CD8+CD4-CCR7+CD45RA+ naive T cells. Source of these receptors: a human donor in good health. Some libraries in this study had Jurkat cell RNA spiked in.

As regards this clonotype: An end of the junction differs from the germline gene, which may be a read error. This rearrangement joins TRBV7-9 to TRBJ2-5; D ambiguous. This CDR3 is built from 14 residues. CDR1 is SEHNR, CDR2 FQNEAQ, per germline (reference sequence). The CDR3 region is CASMLGRDQETQYF. In DNA, the CDR3 is TGCGCCAGCATGCTAGGTAGGGATCAAGAGACCCAGTACTTC.

In this sample, this clonotype turned up many times. The chain is built from TRBV7-9 and TRBJ2-2, with D unclear. Trimming took 4 bases from V and 5 from J, leaving 11 bases between them. CDR3 length: 14 residues. CDR1 SEHNR and CDR2 FQNEAQ come from the germline V gene (reference sequence). The CDR3 reads CASSWGLSTGELFF. CDR3 DNA: TGTGCCAGCAGCTGGGGTCTGAGTACCGGGGAGCTGTTTTTT.

The table lists this clonotype with many counts. The rearrangement joins TRBV5-1 to TRBJ1-2; D not resolved. Per germline, CDR1 SGHRS and CDR2 YFSETQ. The CDR3 sequence is 13 residues long. Between the trimmed V and J ends, which lost 0 bases and 4 bases, there was a span of 7 bases. The CDR3 DNA reads as TGCGCCAGCAGCTTGGACGTCAGCTATGGCTACACCTTC. Protein sequence: CASSLDVSYGYTF.

This clonotype was detected many times. The V and J genes are TRBV7-9 and TRBJ2-3, with unresolved D. The CDR3 length is 13 residues. The V gene lost 4 bases and the J gene lost 2 bases, with 7 bases spanning the gap. Germline CDR1 and CDR2: SEHNR and FQNEAQ (reference sequence). The CDR3 reads CASSSTLTDTQYF. Here the CDR3 DNA reads TGTGCCAGCAGCTCAACTCTCACAGATACGCAGTATTTT.

In its sample, this clonotype was seen many times. V gene TRBV4-2 combines with J gene TRBJ2-5; D tentatively reads TRBD1 or TRBD2 (5 bases each). Trimming removed 4 bases from V and 5 bases from J, with 17 bases in between. Germline lookup yields CDR1 LGHNA and CDR2 YNFKEQ. The CDR3 has 15 residues. The CDR3 region has the DNA TGTGCCAGCAGCCTAATGGACACGGAGGTTGAGACCCAGTACTTC. Translating it yields CASSLMDTEVETQYF.

This clonotype was seen repeatedly, ten times or more. The chain couples TRBV7-2 to TRBJ2-1, with D maybe TRBD2 (6 bases). This CDR3 contains 13 residues. V shed 6 bases and J shed 4 bases, with 10 bases lying between them. Looked up from germline, CDR1 is SGHTA and CDR2 is FQGNSA. DNA of the CDR3: TGTGCCAGCAGAGCGCGGGGTTACAATGAGCAGTTCTTC. Translation gives CASRARGYNEQFF.

This clonotype has a handful of counts. This rearrangement joins TRBV7-2 to TRBJ1-2; a possible D gene is TRBD1 (5 bases). V shed 2 bases and J shed 5 bases, with 15 bases lying between them. Germline V lookup: CDR1 SGHTA, CDR2 FQGNSA. The CDR3 has 15 residues. CDR3 nucleotides: TGTGCCAGCAGCTTAACGGACGGAGGGGTATATGGCTACACCTTC. Amino acid sequence: CASSLTDGGVYGYTF.

This clonotype occurred many times. The chain employs TRBV27 and TRBJ1-6, with D uncertain. This CDR3 spans 13 amino acids. V was pared by 5 bases and J by 8 bases, with 10 bases between. In germline, CDR1 is MNHEY, CDR2 SMNVEV (reference sequence). CDR3 bases: TGTGCCAGCAGTCTCTCTTTCGATTCACCCCTCCACTTT. This encodes CASSLSFDSPLHF.

The table lists this clonotype with many counts. The rearrangement links TRBV7-9 to TRBJ1-1, with 8 positions matching TRBD1. Germline V lookup: CDR1 SEHNR, CDR2 FQNEAQ (reference sequence). The CDR3 length is 14 residues. V dropped 4 bases and J dropped 4; count of bases not matched to a gene: 5. CDR3 sequence (DNA): TGTGCCAGCAGCTATGGCAGGGGGCCCACTGAAGCTTTCTTT. This gives the protein CASSYGRGPTEAFF. The entire variable domain, with the rest obtained from reference TRBV7-9 and TRBJ1-1, is as follows: DTGVSQNPRHKITKRGQNVTFRCDPISEHNRLYWYRQTLGQGPEFLTYFQNEAQLEKSRLLSDRFSAERPKGSFSTLEIQRTEQGDSAMYLCASSYGRGPTEAFFGQGTRLTVV.

As for this clonotype: The CDR3 does not end in the conserved phenylalanine or tryptophan, so this is likely a read error. The chain links TRBV27 to TRBJ1-5; 8 bases align to TRBD1. The CDR3 is 15 residues long. V was pared by 3 bases and J by 1 base, with 2 bases of the junction left unmatched. Looked up from germline, CDR1 is MNHEY and CDR2 is SMNVEV (reference sequence). CDR3 bases: TGTGCCAGCAGTTTTGGACAGGGAAGCAATCAGCCCCAGCATTCT. This encodes CASSFGQGSNQPQHS.

As to this clonotype: Likely a read error: the CDR3 ends without its conserved phenylalanine or tryptophan. The chain combines TRBV20-1 with TRBJ2-7; tentatively, D is TRBD1 (5 bases). From germline, CDR1 is DFQATT and CDR2 SNEGSKA (reference sequence). There are 14 residues in the CDR3. V was cut by 1 base and J by 3 bases, with 13 bases left in between. CDR3 amino acids: CSARGRVGLYEQYL. The CDR3 nucleotides are TGCAGTGCTAGAGGCAGGGTGGGTCTCTACGAGCAGTACCTC.

This clonotype was detected many times. The rearrangement links TRBV5-4 to TRBJ1-1; D ambiguous. Trimming removed 4 bases from V and 1 base from J, with 14 bases in between. Germline-derived CDR1 and CDR2 are SGHNT and YYREEE (reference sequence). The CDR3 totals 15 residues. The CDR3 loop reads CASSPVGSGNTEAFF. CDR3 DNA: TGTGCCAGCAGCCCCGTTGGCTCAGGGAACACTGAAGCTTTCTTT.

The chain is built from TRBV2 and TRBJ2-2; tentatively, D is TRBD1 or TRBD2 (6 bases each). There are 16 residues in the CDR3. Trimming took off 3 bases at V and 6 bases at J, with 17 bases between the two ends. The germline gives CDR1 SNHLY, CDR2 FYNNEI. The CDR3 is CASSDRGAHNAGELFF. For the CDR3, the DNA is TGTGCCAGCAGTGATAGGGGGGCCCACAACGCCGGGGAGCTGTTTTTT.

Of note for this clonotype: Being one base from a much bigger clone, this may be a read error. The V and J genes are TRBV18 and TRBJ2-3; D unresolved. The CDR3 loop spans 16 amino acids. Deletions cut 3 bases from V and 0 bases from J, with 13 bases between. Germline CDR1 and CDR2: KGHSH and LQKENI. The CDR3 is CASSPETVISTDTQYF. The CDR3 DNA reads as TGTGCCAGCTCACCTGAAACGGTAATTAGCACAGATACGCAGTATTTT.

This clonotype was seen many times. J is TRBJ2-3 and V is TRBV12-3 or TRBV12-4; D is possibly TRBD1 or TRBD2 (5 bases each). Trimming shortened V by 3 bases and J by 5 bases, and 9 bases separated the two germline ends. This CDR3 is 13 amino acids long. CDR3 bases: TGTGCCAGCAGTTTGAGGGGTATAGATACGCAGTATTTT. Translated: CASSLRGIDTQYF.

This clonotype was counted between two and nine times. The V call is TRBV12-3 or TRBV12-4, the J call TRBJ2-5; no firm D call. The germline V and J ends were trimmed by 5 bases and 5 bases, with 9 bases remaining between them. CDR3 length: 12 residues. Here the CDR3 reads CASSPTFETQYF. CDR3 bases: TGTGCCAGCAGTCCTACTTTCGAGACCCAGTACTTC.

This clonotype was seen a handful of times. Just one base apart from a much larger clone, this may be a read error. The rearrangement links TRBV28 to TRBJ2-7; 10 positions agree with TRBD2. CDR1 and CDR2 (germline): MDHEN, SYDVKM. The CDR3 runs to 15 residues. The CDR3 loop reads CAGSTSGALSYEQYF. Here the CDR3 DNA reads TGTGCCGGCAGTACTAGCGGGGCCCTCTCCTACGAGCAGTACTTC.

As for this clonotype: Lacking the conserved final phenylalanine or tryptophan, this CDR3 likely reflects a read error. The chain links TRBV29-1 to TRBJ2-3; tentative D call: TRBD1 (5 bases). The V gene's germline CDR1 is SQVTM and CDR2 ANQGSEA. The CDR3 consists of 13 residues. The germline V and J ends were trimmed by 4 bases and 2 bases, with 10 bases remaining between them. The CDR3 sequence is CSVGDSFTDTQYL. The CDR3 DNA sequence: TGCAGCGTTGGAGACAGTTTCACAGATACGCAGTATCTT.

This clonotype was seen more than once but under ten times. V gene TRBV6-6 combines with J gene TRBJ2-7; the match to TRBD2 covers 10 bases. The CDR3 covers 15 residues. Trimming at V came to 1 base and at J to 2 bases, leaving 2 bases not matched to a gene. Germline V gene data show CDR1 as MNHNY and CDR2 as SVGAGI (reference sequence). CDR3: CASSYWTSGTYEQYF. For the CDR3, the DNA is TGTGCCAGCAGTTACTGGACTAGCGGAACCTACGAGCAGTACTTC.

In DNA form, the CDR3 reads TGTGCCGGACACCAGGGGGGGGCTGGAGATGAGCAGTTCTTC. Translation: CAGHQGGAGDEQFF. The chain combines TRBV2 with TRBJ2-1; either TRBD1 or TRBD2 may fit D (7 bases each). CDR3 size: 14 residues. CDR1 and CDR2 from the germline V gene are SNHLY and FYNNEI. Trimming removed 11 bases at V and 8 bases at J, with 22 bases between.